This TCR beta chain stems from a study of neurological immune-mediated disorders. Findings and limits, study-wide: Private repertoires in all groups were suggested, as expanded clones shared no CDR3 amino acid sequences across subjects.

This clonotype was observed at least ten times. Its specificity is unknown. Synthesis of cDNA was carried out by template-switch 5'RACE. The reaction used 10-nucleotide random UMIs. TCRdb recomputed calls from the 5' RACE reads with MiXCR, one row per CDR3 protein. Among approximately 70,000 distinct CDR3 sequences, about a tenth were seen once, and the ten largest hold about 9.6%. Looked up from germline, CDR1 is SEHNR and CDR2 is FQNEAQ (reference sequence). Trimming cost V 8 bases and J 8 bases, with 21 bases left between them. This CDR3 has 15 amino acids. Time point in this sample: longitudinal time-point 1 (baseline). As healthy controls, volunteers from a blood bank in Maryland, USA, were used. The unsorted libraries had their origin in 2 million PBMCs stored at -80 C.

The genes are TRBV7-9 and TRBJ2-2; a weak D match, TRBD2 (5 bases). The receptor was isolated from a man younger than 40 in good health. The specimen sequenced was PBMCs. CDR3 loop: CASGVERPQAGELFF. The CDR3 coding sequence is TGTGCCAGCGGCGTAGAGCGGCCCCAGGCGGGGGAGCTGTTTTTT.